What follows describes a single T cell receptor (beta chain). Its antigen is not known. These data belong to a study of beta chain features in type 1 diabetes. For the study at large: Sorted cells from all samples, numbering about 100,000,000, were examined.

Germline V gives CDR1 SGHAT, CDR2 FQNNGV. The V gene end was trimmed by 3 bases and the J gene end by 3 bases; junction bases not matched to a gene: 4. CDR3 length: 15 amino acids. cDNA synthesis used the whole RNA isolate, giving expressed TCRB sequences. The read count averaged around 4 million across naive, central memory and regulatory T cell samples. TCRdb's table, derived via immunoSEQ multiplex PCR, lists solely in-frame clones and lacks some. The sample consists of about 150,000 clones, approximately 8.4% of them appearing once. Study-wide points: Sequencing of cDNA might inflate the share of cells that strongly express TCR. VDJ junctions from patients with type 1 diabetes contained fewer insertions and more deletions.

This TCR derives from a woman under 30 in good health. The sequenced sample consisted of central memory CD4+ T cells from blood. The chain combines TRBV11-2 with TRBJ2-3, with 9 nucleotides matching TRBD2. For the CDR3, the DNA is TGTGCCAGCAGCTTGACCAGCGGGAGGACAGATACGCAGTATTTT. Its protein is CASSLTSGRTDTQYF.